The 25 T cell receptor beta chains reported below all come from one sample, sequenced in a study of cytomegalovirus exposure and HLA in healthy donors. Amplification used 60 Vbeta primers and 13 Jbeta primers. TCRdb's table, derived via immunoSEQ multiplex PCR, lists solely in-frame clones and lacks some. The data hold 90,000 to 150,000 clones, with approximately 78% observed a single time. The sequenced material came from PBMCs. These receptors were collected from a woman between 25 and 40 years old in good health and CMV-seropositive.

CDR3 nucleotide sequence: TGTGCCAGCAGTGACGAGACAGGGGCTTGGCAGTACTTC. Its protein is CASSDETGAWQYF. The rearrangement links TRBV2 to TRBJ2-7; 8 nucleotides agree with TRBD1. The CDR3 totals 13 residues. Unmatched junction bases numbered 7, after V lost 3 bases and J lost 9 bases. Germline CDR1 SNHLY, CDR2 FYNNEI.

The chain uses TRBV27 and TRBJ1-1, with D tentatively TRBD1 (6 bases). V was cut by 3 bases and J by 4 bases, with 18 bases left in between. The CDR3 contains 16 residues. The germline V gene has CDR1 MNHEY and CDR2 SMNVEV (reference sequence). The CDR3 loop is CASSFPRSKGGTEAFF. In nucleotides, the CDR3 is TGTGCCAGCAGTTTCCCCCGGTCCAAAGGGGGCACTGAAGCTTTCTTT.

The V call is TRBV7-2, the J call TRBJ1-5; unclear D gene. Trimming stripped 3 bases from V and 0 bases from J, with 9 bases between. The CDR3 contains 15 residues. Germline assignment: CDR1 SGHTA and CDR2 FQGNSA. CDR3 amino acids: CASSLAPGSNQPQHF. In DNA form, the CDR3 reads TGTGCCAGCAGCTTGGCCCCGGGTAGCAATCAGCCCCAGCATTTT.

The rearrangement joins TRBV15 to TRBJ2-1; 10 bases match TRBD1. Looked up from germline, CDR1 is LNHNV and CDR2 is YYDKDF (reference sequence). V shed 6 bases and J 3 bases; nucleotides not matched to a gene: 11. The CDR3 is 17 amino acids. The CDR3 nucleotides are TGTGCCACCAGTCGTAAACGCCGGGACAGGGGCTACAATGAGCAGTTCTTC. Translation: CATSRKRRDRGYNEQFF.

This clone has just one count. The chain combines TRBV5-1 with TRBJ1-4, with 7 bases that match TRBD1. The CDR3 has 15 amino acids. The germline V gene has CDR1 SGHRS and CDR2 YFSETQ. After removal of 1 base from V and 4 bases from J, the junction contained 4 bases not matched to a gene. CDR3 residues: CASSLSGTDNEKLFF. The CDR3 DNA follows: TGCGCCAGCAGCTTGTCCGGGACAGATAATGAAAAACTGTTTTTT.

The rearrangement links TRBV28 to TRBJ1-1; D is unresolved. Between the trimmed V and J ends, which lost 5 bases and 6 bases, there was a span of 16 bases. CDR1 is MDHEN and CDR2 is SYDVKM in the germline V gene. This CDR3 is built from 14 residues. The CDR3, as DNA: TGTGCCAGCAGTCCAAGCGGGTATAATGCTGAAGCTTTCTTT. This sequence encodes CASSPSGYNAEAFF. Combining the CDR3 with reference TRBV28 and TRBJ1-1 gives the whole variable domain DVKVTQSSRYLVKRTGEKVFLECVQDMDHENMFWYRQDPGLGLRLIYFSYDVKMKEKGDIPEGYSVSREKKERFSLILESASTNQTSMYLCASSPSGYNAEAFFGQGTRLTVV.

J is TRBJ2-1 and V is TRBV10-3; D call uncertain. The CDR3 is 12 amino acids. Germline-derived CDR1 and CDR2 are ENHRY and SYGVKD. Trimming left V 1 base short and J 7 bases short, with 5 bases between. The DNA for the CDR3 is TGTGCCATCAGTGAGTACAAGAATGAGCAGTTCTTC. It translates to CAISEYKNEQFF.

This chain uses TRBV23-1 with TRBJ1-6; 7 bases match TRBD1. TRBV23-1 is an open reading frame whose function is uncertain. The CDR3 covers 14 residues. Trimming removed 6 bases from V and 8 bases from J; junction bases left unmatched: 7. The CDR3 sequence is CASSRYRGDSPLHF. The CDR3 coding sequence is TGCGCCAGCAGCCGTTACAGGGGTGATTCACCCCTCCACTTT.

CDR3 residues: CASSPFGGGAGGDTQYF. The CDR3 region has the DNA TGTGCCAGCAGCCCCTTCGGCGGGGGGGCCGGTGGGGATACGCAGTATTTT. The chain is built from TRBV7-7 and TRBJ2-3; TRBD2 agrees at 9 bases. Trimming cost V 5 bases and J 6 bases; bases outside gene matches: 15. This CDR3 region has 17 residues. The germline V gene has CDR1 SSHAT and CDR2 FNYEAQ (reference sequence).

This clone was found once. CDR3 sequence reads: CAWSRGTGDEKLFF. The CDR3, as DNA: TGTGCCTGGAGTAGGGGGACAGGGGATGAAAAACTGTTTTTT. This chain links TRBV30 with TRBJ1-4; 10 bases fit TRBD1. Germline CDR1 is GTSNPN and CDR2 is SVGIG (reference sequence). The CDR3 has 14 residues. The trim removed 2 bases at V and 6 bases at J, leaving 3 bases unmatched.

The CDR3 loop is CASSYIGNTEAFF. In DNA form, the CDR3 reads TGTGCCAGCAGTTACATCGGGAACACTGAAGCTTTCTTT. This sequence joins TRBV6-5 and TRBJ1-1; D remains unclear. The CDR3 sequence is 13 residues long. Germline V gives CDR1 MNHEY, CDR2 SVGAGI. Trimming removed 2 bases from V and 1 base from J, with 5 bases in between.

This clone was detected only a few times. This sequence joins TRBV21-1 and TRBJ2-2; the DNA was not compared with TRBD1, the D call given in the table. TRBV21-1 has pseudogene status. This CDR3 has 19 residues. CDR3 sequence (DNA): TGTGCCAGCAGCACCCCAAACAGAGGACAGGGGGCGTACACCGGGGAGCTGTTTTTT. As protein: CASSTPNRGQGAYTGELFF.

The chain joins TRBV30 to TRBJ2-5, with D tentatively TRBD1 (6 bases). Trimming shortened V by 5 bases and J by 5 bases, and 15 bases separated the two germline ends. There are 13 residues in the CDR3. Germline-derived CDR1 and CDR2 are GTSNPN and SVGIG (reference sequence). The chain's CDR3 is CAWGGRGEETQYF. The CDR3 bases are TGTGCCTGGGGTGGCAGGGGAGAGGAGACCCAGTACTTC.

CDR3 amino acids: CASSPTEAWGGYTF. The CDR3, as DNA: TGTGCCAGCAGCCCTACGGAGGCGTGGGGTGGCTACACCTTC. The chain carries TRBV28 and TRBJ1-2; D gene uncertain. The CDR3 totals 14 residues. Germline V gene sequence: CDR1 MDHEN, CDR2 SYDVKM. V was trimmed by 6 bases and J by 7 bases, leaving 18 bases between them.

This clone was seen only once. The chain recombines TRBV5-6 with TRBJ2-5; D is ambiguous. Trimming pared 0 bases from V and 5 bases from J, leaving 14 bases between. This CDR3 is built from 15 residues. Germline V gives CDR1 SGHDT, CDR2 YYEEEE. CDR3 in DNA: TGTGCCAGCAGCTTGGTTTCTCGACTGGCTGAGACCCAGTACTTC. Translated: CASSLVSRLAETQYF.

The V gene is TRBV15, the J gene TRBJ1-1; tentative D call: TRBD1 (5 bases). Germline values: CDR1 LNHNV, CDR2 YYDKDF (reference sequence). The CDR3 spans 17 residues. V lost 0 bases and J 0 bases, leaving 14 bases between the germline ends. The CDR3 coding sequence is TGTGCCACCAGCAGAGATTCCAGGGAAGGGATGAACACTGAAGCTTTCTTT. It is translated as CATSRDSREGMNTEAFF.

The V gene is TRBV9, the J gene TRBJ1-1, with TRBD1 identical over 7 bases. V lost 4 bases and J lost 1; bases outside the gene matches: 7. The germline gives CDR1 SGDLS, CDR2 YYNGEE. The length of the CDR3 is 15 residues. CDR3 bases: TGTGCCAGCAGCTCCAGGGGGAAGGGGAACACTGAAGCTTTCTTT. It yields the protein CASSSRGKGNTEAFF.

This clone occurred once. The germline gene is not matched at one end of the junction; a read error may be the cause. V gene TRBV7-9 combines with J gene TRBJ2-2; TRBD1 might be the D (5 bases). Germline assignment: CDR1 SEHNR and CDR2 FQNEAQ (reference sequence). The CDR3 contains 16 residues. CDR3 region: CSSSLARQGRTGELFF. The CDR3 coding sequence is TGTTCCAGCAGCTTAGCCCGGCAGGGTAGGACCGGGGAGCTGTTTTTT.

The V and J genes are TRBV6-5 and TRBJ1-1; a possible D gene is TRBD1 (6 bases). This CDR3 region has 13 residues. Germline assignment: CDR1 MNHEY and CDR2 SVGAGI. V lost 7 bases, J lost 11 bases, and 20 bases lay in between. The CDR3 sequence is CASKPGQRNWAFF. Here the CDR3 DNA reads TGTGCCAGCAAGCCCGGACAGCGTAATTGGGCTTTCTTT.

This rearrangement joins TRBV14 to TRBJ1-1; 7 positions match TRBD1. CDR3 length: 17 residues. J gave up 0 bases and V 4 bases, and 11 bases lay outside the gene matches. CDR1 and CDR2 from the germline V gene are SGHDN and FVKESK. CDR3 sequence (DNA): TGTGCCAGCAGCCGGGATTGGGACAGCCACATGAACACTGAAGCTTTCTTT. Translating gives CASSRDWDSHMNTEAFF.

The chain links TRBV5-4 to TRBJ2-7; 9 nucleotides align to TRBD2. This CDR3 is 17 amino acids long. Germline V CDR1 and CDR2: SGHNT, YYREEE (reference sequence). V lost 0 bases, J lost 4 bases, and 11 bases stayed unmatched. The CDR3 nucleotides read TGTGCCAGCAGCTTGGGTGGCGGGGGGGCCGATGCGTACGAGCAGTACTTC. Its protein product is CASSLGGGGADAYEQYF.

The chain is built from TRBV25-1 and TRBJ2-2; a possible D gene is TRBD1 (5 bases). Germline V gene data show CDR1 as MGHDK and CDR2 as SYGVNS. Trimming removed 6 bases at V and 3 bases at J, with 8 bases between. This CDR3 has 13 amino acids. The CDR3 protein is CASRGVDTGELFF. For the CDR3, the DNA is TGTGCCAGCAGAGGGGTGGACACCGGGGAGCTGTTTTTT. The entire variable domain, with the rest obtained from reference TRBV25-1 and TRBJ2-2, is as follows: EADIYQTPRYLVIGTGKKITLECSQTMGHDKMYWYQQDPGMELHLIHYSYGVNSTEKGDLSSESTVSRIRTEHFPLTLESARPSHTSQYLCASRGVDTGELFFGEGSRLTVL.

The chain uses TRBV10-3 and TRBJ1-2, with D perhaps matching TRBD1 (6 bases). Germline V gene data show CDR1 as ENHRY and CDR2 as SYGVKD. The CDR3 is made up of 12 amino acids. Trimming stripped 11 bases from V and 8 bases from J, with 18 bases between. DNA of the CDR3: TGTGCCGCTGAGGGGGGGCAACCCGGCTACACCTTC. This codes for CAAEGGQPGYTF.

This clone has a handful of counts. The chain carries TRBV4-3 and TRBJ1-2, with D possibly TRBD1 on 6 matching bases. Trimming shortened V by 0 bases and J by 13 bases, and 9 bases separated the two germline ends. CDR3 length equals 11 residues. Germline V gene lookup returns CDR1 LGHNA and CDR2 YSLEER. CDR3 sequence reads: CASSQEGHPTF. CDR3 coding DNA: TGCGCCAGCAGCCAAGAGGGACACCCCACCTTC.

On this clone itself: Germline and junction disagree at one end, which may indicate a read error. The rearrangement links TRBV7-6 to TRBJ2-3; no reliable D call. Germline V gene data show CDR1 as SGHVS and CDR2 as FNYEAQ. This CDR3 region has 13 residues. CDR3 DNA sequence: TGTGCCAGCGGCTTAGCAAGCGTAGATACGCAGTATTTT. Protein: CASGLASVDTQYF.